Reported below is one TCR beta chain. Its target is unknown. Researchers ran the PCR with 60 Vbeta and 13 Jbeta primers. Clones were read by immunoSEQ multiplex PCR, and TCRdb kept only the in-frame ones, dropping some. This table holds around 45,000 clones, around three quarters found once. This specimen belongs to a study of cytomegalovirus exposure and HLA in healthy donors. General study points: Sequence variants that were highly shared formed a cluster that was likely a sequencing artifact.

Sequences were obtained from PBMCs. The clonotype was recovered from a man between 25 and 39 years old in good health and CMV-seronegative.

The CDR3 DNA reads TGTGCCAGCAGCGACGCAGGGGGCCTAAACATTCAGTACTTC. Translating gives CASSDAGGLNIQYF. The V and J genes are TRBV9 and TRBJ2-4; 8 bases match TRBD1. Germline CDR1 reads SGDLS; CDR2 reads YYNGEE. This CDR3 spans 14 amino acids. The ends lost 3 bases at V and 6 bases at J; junction bases unmatched: 5.